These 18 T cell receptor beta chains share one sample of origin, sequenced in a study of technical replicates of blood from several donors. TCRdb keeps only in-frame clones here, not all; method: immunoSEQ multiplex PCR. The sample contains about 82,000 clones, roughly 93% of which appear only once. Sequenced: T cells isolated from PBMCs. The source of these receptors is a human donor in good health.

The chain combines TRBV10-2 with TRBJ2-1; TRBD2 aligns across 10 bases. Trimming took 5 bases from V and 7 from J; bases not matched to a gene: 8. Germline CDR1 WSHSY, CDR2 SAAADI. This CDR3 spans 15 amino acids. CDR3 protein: CASSQGLSGRNEQFF. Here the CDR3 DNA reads TGCGCCAGCAGTCAGGGACTTAGCGGGAGGAATGAGCAGTTCTTC.

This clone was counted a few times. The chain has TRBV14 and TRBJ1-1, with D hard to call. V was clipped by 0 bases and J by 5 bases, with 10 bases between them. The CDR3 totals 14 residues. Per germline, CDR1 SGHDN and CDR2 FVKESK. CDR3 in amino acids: CASSQEIAGTEAFF. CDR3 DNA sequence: TGTGCCAGCAGCCAAGAAATAGCGGGGACTGAAGCTTTCTTT.

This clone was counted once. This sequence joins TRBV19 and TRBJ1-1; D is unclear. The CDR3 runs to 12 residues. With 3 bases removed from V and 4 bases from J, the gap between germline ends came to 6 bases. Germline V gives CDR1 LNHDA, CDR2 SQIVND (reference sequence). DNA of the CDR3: TGTGCCAGTAGTATCTCCTTCACTGAAGCTTTCTTT. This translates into CASSISFTEAFF.

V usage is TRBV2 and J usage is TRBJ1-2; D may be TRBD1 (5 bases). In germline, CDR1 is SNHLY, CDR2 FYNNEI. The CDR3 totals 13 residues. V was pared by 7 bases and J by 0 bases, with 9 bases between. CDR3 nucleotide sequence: TGTGCCAGCATTGCCAGGGCTAACTATGGCTACACCTTC. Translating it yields CASIARANYGYTF. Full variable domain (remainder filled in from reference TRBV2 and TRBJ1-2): EPEVTQTPSHQVTQMGQEVILRCVPISNHLYFYWYRQILGQKVEFLVSFYNNEISEKSEIFDDQFSVERPDGSNFTLKIRSTKLEDSAMYFCASIARANYGYTFGSGTRLTVV.

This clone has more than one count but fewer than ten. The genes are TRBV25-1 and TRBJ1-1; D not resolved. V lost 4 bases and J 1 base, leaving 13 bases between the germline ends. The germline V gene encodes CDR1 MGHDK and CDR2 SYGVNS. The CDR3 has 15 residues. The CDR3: CASSASEGGNTEAFF. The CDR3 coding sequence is TGTGCCAGCAGTGCGTCCGAGGGTGGGAACACTGAAGCTTTCTTT.

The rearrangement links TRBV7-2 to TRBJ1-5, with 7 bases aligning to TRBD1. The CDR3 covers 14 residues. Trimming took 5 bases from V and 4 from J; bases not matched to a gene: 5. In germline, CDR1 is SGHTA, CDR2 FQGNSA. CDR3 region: CASSAGQSNQPQHF. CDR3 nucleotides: TGTGCCAGCAGCGCGGGACAGTCTAATCAGCCCCAGCATTTT.

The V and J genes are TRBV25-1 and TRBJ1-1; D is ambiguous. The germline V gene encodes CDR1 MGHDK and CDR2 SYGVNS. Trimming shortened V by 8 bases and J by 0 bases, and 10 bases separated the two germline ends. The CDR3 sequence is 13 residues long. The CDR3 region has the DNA TGTGCCAGCCCGACACCTATGAACACTGAAGCTTTCTTT. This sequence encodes CASPTPMNTEAFF.

DNA for the CDR3: TGTGCCAGCAGTTTAATTCGCTATAGCGCCAATGAGCAGTTCTTC. As protein: CASSLIRYSANEQFF. The chain joins TRBV28 to TRBJ2-1; a weak D match, TRBD2 (5 bases). V dropped 2 bases and J dropped 6 bases, with 14 bases sitting between them. This CDR3 comprises 15 residues. CDR1 is MDHEN and CDR2 is SYDVKM in the germline V gene.

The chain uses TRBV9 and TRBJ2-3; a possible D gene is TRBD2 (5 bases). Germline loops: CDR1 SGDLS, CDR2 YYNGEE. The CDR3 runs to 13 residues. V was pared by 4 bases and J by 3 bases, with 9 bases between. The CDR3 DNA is TGTGCCAGCAGCACCCGACTAACAGATACGCAGTATTTT. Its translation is CASSTRLTDTQYF.

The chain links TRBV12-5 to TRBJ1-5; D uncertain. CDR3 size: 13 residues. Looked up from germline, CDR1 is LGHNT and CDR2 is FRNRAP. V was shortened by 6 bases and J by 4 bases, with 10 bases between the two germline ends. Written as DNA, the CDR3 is TGTGCTAGTGGACTTGACGGGAATCAGCCCCAGCATTTT. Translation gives CASGLDGNQPQHF. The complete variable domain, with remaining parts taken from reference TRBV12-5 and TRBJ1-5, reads DARVTQTPRHKVTEMGQEVTMRCQPILGHNTVFWYRQTMMQGLELLAYFRNRAPLDDSGMPKDRFSAEMPDATLATLKIQPSEPRDSAVYFCASGLDGNQPQHFGDGTRLSIL.

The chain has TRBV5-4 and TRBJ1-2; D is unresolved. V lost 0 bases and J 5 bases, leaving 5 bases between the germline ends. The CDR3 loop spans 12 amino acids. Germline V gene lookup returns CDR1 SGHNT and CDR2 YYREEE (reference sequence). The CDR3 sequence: CASSLDGYGYTF. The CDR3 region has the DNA TGTGCCAGCAGCTTGGACGGTTATGGCTACACCTTC. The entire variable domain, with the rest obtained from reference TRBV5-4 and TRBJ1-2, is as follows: ETGVTQSPTHLIKTRGQQVTLRCSSQSGHNTVSWYQQALGQGPQFIFQYYREEENGRGNFPPRFSGLQFPNYSSELNVNALELDDSALYLCASSLDGYGYTFGSGTRLTVV.

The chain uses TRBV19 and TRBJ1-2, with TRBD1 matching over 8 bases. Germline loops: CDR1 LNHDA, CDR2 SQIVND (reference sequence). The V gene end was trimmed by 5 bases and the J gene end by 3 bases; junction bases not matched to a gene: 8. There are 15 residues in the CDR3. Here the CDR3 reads CASSPDRGLYYGYTF. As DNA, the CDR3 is TGTGCCAGTAGTCCTGACAGGGGCCTTTACTATGGCTACACCTTC. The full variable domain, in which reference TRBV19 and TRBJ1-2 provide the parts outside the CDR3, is DGGITQSPKYLFRKEGQNVTLSCEQNLNHDAMYWYRQDPGQGLRLIYYSQIVNDFQKGDIAEGYSVSREKKESFPLTVTSAQKNPTAFYLCASSPDRGLYYGYTFGSGTRLTVV.

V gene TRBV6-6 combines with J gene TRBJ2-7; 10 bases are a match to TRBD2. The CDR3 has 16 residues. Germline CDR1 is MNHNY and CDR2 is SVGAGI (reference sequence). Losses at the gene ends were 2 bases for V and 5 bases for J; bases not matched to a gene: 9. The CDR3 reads CASSYPESSGRNEQYF. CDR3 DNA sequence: TGTGCCAGCAGTTACCCTGAGTCTAGCGGGAGAAACGAGCAGTACTTC.

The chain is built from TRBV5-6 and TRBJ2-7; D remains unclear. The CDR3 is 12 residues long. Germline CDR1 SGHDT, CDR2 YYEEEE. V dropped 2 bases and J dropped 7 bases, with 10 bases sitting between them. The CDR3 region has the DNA TGTGCCAGCAGCTTCTATACGAGGGAGCAGTACTTC. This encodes CASSFYTREQYF.

The CDR3 loop is CASSLSSGIGNTIYF. For the CDR3, the DNA is TGTGCCAGCAGTCTTTCCTCGGGGATTGGAAACACCATATATTTT. The chain joins TRBV2 to TRBJ1-3; D is unresolved. Germline CDR1 SNHLY, CDR2 FYNNEI. The CDR3 consists of 15 residues. Trimming removed 5 bases from V and 3 bases from J, with 14 bases in between.

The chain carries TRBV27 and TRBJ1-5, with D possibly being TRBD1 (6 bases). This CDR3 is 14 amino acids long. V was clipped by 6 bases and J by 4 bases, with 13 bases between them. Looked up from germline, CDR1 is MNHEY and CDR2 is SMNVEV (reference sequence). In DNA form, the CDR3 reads TGTGCCAGCAGGTCGGACAGACAGAATCAGCCCCAGCATTTT. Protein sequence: CASRSDRQNQPQHF.

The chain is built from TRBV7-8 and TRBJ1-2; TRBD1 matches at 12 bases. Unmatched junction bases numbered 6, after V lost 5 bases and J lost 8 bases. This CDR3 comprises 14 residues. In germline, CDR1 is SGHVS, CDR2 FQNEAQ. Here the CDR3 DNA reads TGTGCCAGCAGCCGCCGGGACAGGGGGCTCGGCTACACCTTC. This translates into CASSRRDRGLGYTF.

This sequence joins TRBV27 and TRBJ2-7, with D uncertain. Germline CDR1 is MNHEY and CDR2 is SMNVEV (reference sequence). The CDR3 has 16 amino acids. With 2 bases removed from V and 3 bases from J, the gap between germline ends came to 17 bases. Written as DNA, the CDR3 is TGTGCCAGCAGTTTAAGTTTGTATACAGTAGGCTACGAGCAGTACTTC. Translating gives CASSLSLYTVGYEQYF.